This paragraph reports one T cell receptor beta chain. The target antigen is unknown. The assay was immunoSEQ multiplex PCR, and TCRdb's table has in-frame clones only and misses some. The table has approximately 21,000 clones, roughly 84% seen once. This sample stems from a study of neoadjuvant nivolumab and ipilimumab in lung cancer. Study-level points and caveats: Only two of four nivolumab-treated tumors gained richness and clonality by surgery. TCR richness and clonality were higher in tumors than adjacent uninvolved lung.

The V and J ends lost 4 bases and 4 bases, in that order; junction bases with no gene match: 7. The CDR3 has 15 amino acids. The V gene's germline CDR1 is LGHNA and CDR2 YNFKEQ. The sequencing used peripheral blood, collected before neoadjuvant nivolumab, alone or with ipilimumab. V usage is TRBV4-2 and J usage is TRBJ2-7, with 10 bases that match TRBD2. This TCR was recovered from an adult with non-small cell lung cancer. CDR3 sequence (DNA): TGTGCCAGCAGCCTAGGACTAGCGGAGGGGTACGAGCAGTACTTC. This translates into CASSLGLAEGYEQYF.